The 23 T cell receptor beta chains in this list originate from one sample, sequenced in a study of T cells after posttransplantation cyclophosphamide. Produced via immunoSEQ multiplex PCR; TCRdb's table is partial and in-frame only. The sample carries 66,000 or so clones, 90% to 95% recorded once. Sequenced material: PBMCs. Receptor source: a woman in her twenties or thirties in good health and a related stem cell transplant donor.

The CDR3 sequence is CASSSSGTWGADTQYF. In DNA form, the CDR3 reads TGTGCCAGCAGCTCGTCTGGGACGTGGGGAGCAGATACGCAGTATTTT. The chain is built from TRBV7-9 and TRBJ2-3; perhaps D is TRBD1 or TRBD2 (5 bases each). V was trimmed by 4 bases and J by 4 bases, leaving 18 bases between them. The CDR3 runs 16 residues. The germline V gene encodes CDR1 SEHNR and CDR2 FQNEAQ (reference sequence).

This chain joins TRBV11-3 and TRBJ2-7, with TRBD1 matching over 8 bases. This CDR3 comprises 15 residues. Germline loops: CDR1 SGHNT, CDR2 YENEEA. V trimming: 6 bases; J trimming: 3 bases; junction bases outside the gene matches: 10. In nucleotides, the CDR3 is TGTGCCAGCAGGCCCATGGGACAGGTTTTCTACGAGCAGTACTTC. Protein sequence: CASRPMGQVFYEQYF.

V is TRBV9 and J is TRBJ1-2; no reliable D call. Trimming took off 2 bases at V and 8 bases at J, with 16 bases between the two ends. CDR3 size: 14 residues. Germline V gene lookup returns CDR1 SGDLS and CDR2 YYNGEE. The CDR3 region has the DNA TGTGCCAGCAGCGTGGGATTGAGGGCTGAAGGCTACACCTTC. It is translated as CASSVGLRAEGYTF.

This clone was observed a single time. V and J are TRBV28 and TRBJ1-1, with D unresolved. There are 12 residues in the CDR3. Per germline, CDR1 MDHEN and CDR2 SYDVKM. Deletions cut 8 bases from V and 10 bases from J, with 17 bases between. The CDR3 DNA reads as TGTGCCAGCCAAAGCCCCGCCTCTATAGCTTTCTTT. Its translation: CASQSPASIAFF.

V and J are TRBV9 and TRBJ1-6; a possible D gene is TRBD1 (5 bases). Germline lookup yields CDR1 SGDLS and CDR2 YYNGEE. The CDR3 length is 15 residues. V lost 0 bases to trimming and J lost 6 bases, with 10 bases between them. CDR3 sequence reads: CASSVGQNLNSPLHF. In nucleotides, the CDR3 is TGTGCCAGCAGCGTAGGACAGAACCTTAATTCACCCCTCCACTTT.

The chain is built from TRBV28 and TRBJ1-2, with a tentative D call TRBD1 (5 bases). V was shortened by 7 bases and J by 3 bases, with 9 bases between the two germline ends. Germline V gene data show CDR1 as MDHEN and CDR2 as SYDVKM. The CDR3 is made up of 12 amino acids. CDR3 sequence: CASNDSDYGYTF. As DNA, the CDR3 is TGTGCCAGCAATGACAGTGACTATGGCTACACCTTC.

The chain carries TRBV29-1 and TRBJ1-2; tentatively, D is TRBD1 (5 bases). Between the trimmed V and J ends, which lost 3 bases and 0 bases, there was a span of 14 bases. Germline V gives CDR1 SQVTM, CDR2 ANQGSEA. The CDR3 has 15 amino acids. The CDR3 sequence: CSVEGQGAANYGYTF. CDR3 nucleotides: TGCAGCGTTGAGGGCCAGGGAGCCGCTAACTATGGCTACACCTTC.

The CDR3 is CASSLAGGLQETQYF. In DNA, the CDR3 is TGTGCCAGCAGTTTAGCGGGGGGGCTCCAAGAGACCCAGTACTTC. The chain joins TRBV9 to TRBJ2-5; 11 nucleotides align to TRBD2. Germline V gives CDR1 SGDLS, CDR2 YYNGEE. The CDR3 length is 15 residues. Unmatched junction bases numbered 4, after V lost 5 bases and J lost 1 base. The variable domain in full, with the rest retrieved from reference TRBV9 and TRBJ2-5, is DSGVTQTPKHLITATGQRVTLRCSPRSGDLSVYWYQQSLDQGLQFLIQYYNGEERAKGNILERFSAQQFPDLHSELNLSSLELGDSALYFCASSLAGGLQETQYFGPGTRLLVL.

The rearrangement joins TRBV7-2 to TRBJ2-1, with D possibly matching TRBD1 (6 bases). The CDR3 is 12 amino acids. Germline CDR1 reads SGHTA; CDR2 reads FQGNSA. Trimming took off 5 bases at V and 7 bases at J, with 9 bases between the two ends. The CDR3 region has the DNA TGTGCCAGCAGCAAGGGGGAGAATGAGCAGTTCTTC. Its protein is CASSKGENEQFF.

This clone was counted a single time. The V call is TRBV27, the J call TRBJ1-5; TRBD1 matches 7 bases. CDR1 is MNHEY, CDR2 SMNVEV, per germline (reference sequence). The V segment lost 6 bases and the J segment 6 bases; nucleotides outside the gene matches: 8. The CDR3 totals 14 residues. The CDR3: CASRMTGSVQPQHF. CDR3 nucleotides: TGTGCCAGCAGAATGACAGGGTCGGTTCAGCCCCAGCATTTT.

The chain links TRBV5-6 to TRBJ1-5; D perhaps matches TRBD1 (5 bases). Germline V CDR1 and CDR2: SGHDT, YYEEEE. The V end was cut by 0 bases, the J end by 2 bases, with 12 bases between. The CDR3 spans 16 residues. In DNA, the CDR3 is TGTGCCAGCAGCTTGGGCGAGGGGCTCGGCAATCAGCCCCAGCATTTT. Translated, it gives CASSLGEGLGNQPQHF.

The V and J genes are TRBV7-6 and TRBJ1-1; 8 positions agree with TRBD1. This CDR3 comprises 16 residues. The J segment lost 3 bases and the V segment lost 5 bases, leaving 11 bases of the junction unmatched. CDR1 SGHVS and CDR2 FNYEAQ come from the germline V gene. The CDR3 region is CASSPGQGGGYTEAFF. The CDR3 nucleotides read TGTGCCAGCAGCCCTGGACAGGGCGGAGGGTACACTGAAGCTTTCTTT.

The V gene is TRBV5-6, the J gene TRBJ2-7; TRBD2 matches at 7 bases. Germline values: CDR1 SGHDT, CDR2 YYEEEE. V was clipped by 0 bases and J by 3 bases; unmatched bases: 3. The CDR3 consists of 14 residues. Written as DNA, the CDR3 is TGTGCCAGCAGCTTGGCTGGGGGGGGCTACGAGCAGTACTTC. Translation gives CASSLAGGGYEQYF.

The J gene is TRBJ2-3, the V gene TRBV7-8; 7 bases map to TRBD2. V shed 0 bases and J 5 bases; nucleotides not matched to a gene: 14. The V gene's germline CDR1 is SGHVS and CDR2 FQNEAQ. The CDR3 loop spans 18 amino acids. The DNA of the CDR3 is TGTGCCAGCAGCTTAGCCCGGTTTGTCGGCCCGGGAGGAGATACGCAGTATTTT. Amino acids: CASSLARFVGPGGDTQYF.

This clone has only one observation. The rearrangement uses TRBV7-2 and TRBJ1-4; TRBD1 aligns across 7 bases. The V gene end was trimmed by 5 bases and the J gene end by 11 bases; junction bases not matched to a gene: 20. From germline, CDR1 is SGHTA and CDR2 FQGNSA. The CDR3 length is 17 residues. DNA for the CDR3: TGTGCCAGCAGCCAAGGAACAGGGGAAGCCCTTGAAGGGAAACTGTTTTTT. It specifies CASSQGTGEALEGKLFF.

The chain uses TRBV7-9 and TRBJ1-2, with 7 bases aligning to TRBD1. The J segment lost 8 bases and the V segment lost 8 bases, leaving 14 bases of the junction unmatched. The CDR3 has 14 residues. Germline V gene sequence: CDR1 SEHNR, CDR2 FQNEAQ (reference sequence). DNA of the CDR3: TGTGCCAGCCGGGAACAGGGGATTCCGGGCGGCTACACCTTC. Its translation is CASREQGIPGGYTF.

A word on this clone: The junction shows a germline mismatch at one end, possibly a read error. J is TRBJ2-7 and V is TRBV6-1; D not certain. CDR1 and CDR2 (germline): MNHNS, SASEGT. The CDR3 extends over 11 amino acids. CDR3 coding DNA: TGTGCCAGCAGTGATGCGGTTCCCCCGATCTTC. It encodes CASSDAVPPIF.

This clone was observed a single time. V gene TRBV5-1 combines with J gene TRBJ2-7; D might be TRBD1 (6 bases). The germline gives CDR1 SGHRS, CDR2 YFSETQ. The germline V and J ends were trimmed by 4 bases and 3 bases, with 11 bases remaining between them. The CDR3 consists of 13 residues. Written as DNA, the CDR3 is TGCGCCAGCAGCAACACAGGGTACTACGAGCAGTACTTC. It encodes CASSNTGYYEQYF.

V and J are TRBV28 and TRBJ1-2; the D gene is possibly TRBD1 (5 bases). Trimming left V 1 base short and J 3 bases short, with 9 bases between. From germline, CDR1 is MDHEN and CDR2 SYDVKM. The CDR3 loop spans 14 amino acids. CDR3 coding DNA: TGTGCCAGCAGTTTATCAAAGGGGCACTATGGCTACACCTTC. It is translated as CASSLSKGHYGYTF.

The chain uses TRBV27 and TRBJ1-2, with TRBD1 matching over 8 bases. V gave up 6 bases and J gave up 2 bases; unmatched junction bases: 11. CDR3 length: 16 amino acids. Germline CDR1 reads MNHEY; CDR2 reads SMNVEV (reference sequence). In DNA, the CDR3 is TGTGCCAGCAGGTCGGACAGGGTGGGAATGAACTATGGCTACACCTTC. Protein: CASRSDRVGMNYGYTF.

This sequence joins TRBV27 and TRBJ2-1; D gene ambiguous. The germline gives CDR1 MNHEY, CDR2 SMNVEV (reference sequence). V was cut by 3 bases and J by 3 bases, with 6 bases left in between. This CDR3 has 13 amino acids. The CDR3 DNA sequence: TGTGCCAGCAGTTTTAGCATCTACAATGAGCAGTTCTTC. Translating it yields CASSFSIYNEQFF.

The chain links TRBV6-6 to TRBJ2-7; the match to TRBD2 covers 8 bases. This CDR3 region has 15 residues. Germline V CDR1 and CDR2: MNHNY, SVGAGI (reference sequence). Trimming removed 5 bases from V and 0 bases from J; junction bases left unmatched: 6. DNA of the CDR3: TGTGCCAGCAGTACCGGGACTAGGAGCTCCTACGAGCAGTACTTC. This translates into CASSTGTRSSYEQYF.

This rearrangement joins TRBV5-5 to TRBJ2-7; no reliable D call. CDR3 length: 13 amino acids. Deletions cut 4 bases from V and 2 bases from J, with 10 bases between. From germline, CDR1 is SGHKS and CDR2 YYEKEE (reference sequence). CDR3 sequence reads: CASSLRDTYEQYF. CDR3 bases: TGTGCCAGCAGCCTCAGAGACACCTACGAGCAGTACTTC. The full variable domain, completed using reference TRBV5-5 and TRBJ2-7, is DAGVTQSPTHLIKTRGQQVTLRCSPISGHKSVSWYQQVLGQGPQFIFQYYEKEERGRGNFPDRFSARQFPNYSSELNVNALLLGDSALYLCASSLRDTYEQYFGPGTRLTVT.